One sample yielded the 23 T cell receptor beta chains listed below, sequenced in a study of shared clonotypes between healthy human individuals. Libraries were prepared by immunoSEQ multiplex PCR; TCRdb keeps only in-frame clonotypes and omits some of them. The sample holds some 450,000 clones, around 77% seen once. Sample: PBMCs. Every receptor here comes from a woman between 35 and 50 years old in good health. Some clones in this sample may be carry-over from other donors' samples.

The gene calls are TRBV6-4 and TRBJ1-2; 7 bases fit TRBD1. V lost 9 bases, J lost 9 bases, and 16 bases stayed unmatched. This CDR3 contains 14 residues. CDR1 is MRHNA, CDR2 SNTAGT, per germline. This CDR3 reads CASYPDRAINRYTF. The CDR3 nucleotides are TGTGCCAGTTATCCCGACAGGGCAATAAATCGCTACACCTTC.

The gene calls are TRBV21-1 and TRBJ2-3; TRBD1, the table's D call, was not compared with the DNA. TRBV21-1 is listed as a pseudogene. The CDR3 runs to 17 residues. The CDR3 loop is CASSKDKEGAGTDTQYF. The CDR3 DNA is TGTGCCAGCAGCAAAGATAAGGAGGGGGCAGGCACAGATACGCAGTATTTT.

This rearrangement joins TRBV27 to TRBJ2-3; 7 nucleotides match TRBD2. The CDR3 totals 13 residues. Germline V gene data show CDR1 as MNHEY and CDR2 as SMNVEV (reference sequence). The J segment lost 6 bases and the V segment lost 2 bases, leaving 2 bases of the junction unmatched. The CDR3 nucleotides read TGTGCCAGCAGTTTAAGTAGCGGGGATACGCAGTATTTT. It translates to CASSLSSGDTQYF.

J is TRBJ2-1 and V is TRBV18, with 11 bases lining up with TRBD1. Trimming took 6 bases from V and 6 from J; bases not matched to a gene: 7. The CDR3 runs to 15 residues. CDR1 is KGHSH, CDR2 LQKENI, per germline. CDR3 DNA: TGTGCCAGCTCGCGGACAGGGGGCGCATCCAATGAGCAGTTCTTC. Protein product: CASSRTGGASNEQFF.

This rearrangement joins TRBV28 to TRBJ1-5; 7 positions agree with TRBD1. Looked up from germline, CDR1 is MDHEN and CDR2 is SYDVKM. Trimming removed 8 bases from V and 6 bases from J; junction bases left unmatched: 7. This CDR3 is 13 amino acids long. The CDR3 reads CASAGQWLQPQHF. For the CDR3, the DNA is TGTGCCAGCGCGGGACAGTGGCTTCAGCCCCAGCATTTT.

The rearrangement joins TRBV6-4 to TRBJ2-1; 7 positions match TRBD2. The CDR3 spans 15 residues. The V gene end was trimmed by 0 bases and the J gene end by 9 bases; junction bases not matched to a gene: 8. Germline assignment: CDR1 MRHNA and CDR2 SNTAGT. The CDR3: CASSDSIAGGGEQFF. CDR3 nucleotides: TGTGCCAGCAGTGACTCGATTGCTGGCGGGGGTGAGCAGTTCTTC.

The V call is TRBV18, the J call TRBJ2-5; no firm D call. V shed 3 bases and J shed 5 bases, with 13 bases lying between them. The CDR3 loop spans 14 amino acids. Germline assignment: CDR1 KGHSH and CDR2 LQKENI. Here the CDR3 reads CASSPLWGGETQYF. The CDR3 bases are TGTGCCAGCTCACCCTTATGGGGTGGGGAGACCCAGTACTTC.

The CDR3 sequence: CASSQRDRGLIANTEAFF. The DNA of the CDR3 is TGCGCCAGCAGCCAGCGAGACAGGGGATTGATCGCGAACACTGAAGCTTTCTTT. The chain has TRBV4-1 and TRBJ1-1; TRBD1 agrees at 8 bases. V trimming: 3 bases; J trimming: 1 base; junction bases outside the gene matches: 13. This CDR3 has 18 amino acids. Germline CDR1 and CDR2: MGHRA and YSYEKL.

The rearrangement links TRBV30 to TRBJ1-3; the D is unclear. Per germline, CDR1 GTSNPN and CDR2 SVGIG (reference sequence). The CDR3 runs to 13 residues. Trimming pared 2 bases from V and 7 bases from J, leaving 12 bases between. DNA for the CDR3: TGTGCCTGGAGTATTTCCCTTTGGAACACCATATATTTT. It yields the protein CAWSISLWNTIYF. Full variable domain (remainder filled in from reference TRBV30 and TRBJ1-3): SQTIHQWPATLVQPVGSPLSLECTVEGTSNPNLYWYRQAAGRGLQLLFYSVGIGQISSEVPQNLSASRPQDRQFILSSKKLLLSDSGFYLCAWSISLWNTIYFGEGSWLTVV.

This clone was counted a single time. A much larger clone lies one base from this, so it may be a read error. The chain joins TRBV7-2 to TRBJ1-2; D may be TRBD1 (5 bases). Germline values: CDR1 SGHTA, CDR2 FQGNSA. The CDR3 has 14 residues. The CDR3 sequence: CASTVSRGDYGNTF. The CDR3 bases are TGTGCCAGCACCGTATCTCGGGGGGATTATGGCAACACCTTC.

In DNA, the CDR3 is TGTGCCTGGAGCCTAGGGGGGCCCTATGGCTACACCTTC. It translates to CAWSLGGPYGYTF. The rearrangement links TRBV30 to TRBJ1-2, with a tentative D call TRBD1 (6 bases). V lost 3 bases and J 4 bases, leaving 12 bases between the germline ends. From germline, CDR1 is GTSNPN and CDR2 SVGIG (reference sequence). The CDR3 loop spans 13 amino acids.

V usage is TRBV7-8 and J usage is TRBJ2-5, with D possibly TRBD1 on 8 matching bases. The CDR3 is 16 amino acids. The germline V gene encodes CDR1 SGHVS and CDR2 FQNEAQ. Trimming left V 5 bases short and J 1 base short, with 17 bases between. The CDR3 reads CASSTRTGRVQETQYF. CDR3 DNA sequence: TGTGCCAGCAGCACCCGGACAGGGAGGGTCCAAGAGACCCAGTACTTC. The whole variable domain, filled in from reference TRBV7-8 and TRBJ2-5, reads GAGVSQSPRYKVAKRGQDVALRCDPISGHVSLFWYQQALGQGPEFLTYFQNEAQLDKSGLPSDRFFAERPEGSVSTLKIQRTQQEDSAVYLCASSTRTGRVQETQYFGPGTRLLVL.

This rearrangement joins TRBV9 to TRBJ2-7; 9 bases are a match to TRBD1. Trimming cost V 3 bases and J 3 bases; bases outside gene matches: 10. CDR1 and CDR2 (germline): SGDLS, YYNGEE. The CDR3 runs to 16 residues. The CDR3 region is CASSADPGTGYYEQYF. CDR3 in DNA: TGTGCCAGCAGCGCCGATCCCGGGACAGGGTACTACGAGCAGTACTTC.

V usage is TRBV11-1 and J usage is TRBJ2-1; 8 nucleotides match TRBD2. CDR1 is SGHAT and CDR2 is FQDESV in the germline V gene (reference sequence). The trim removed 3 bases at V and 9 bases at J, leaving 7 bases unmatched. This CDR3 is 14 amino acids long. The CDR3 nucleotides are TGTGCCAGCAGCTTTAGCGGGACCCTCGGTGAGCAGTTCTTC. It translates to CASSFSGTLGEQFF.

With respect to this clone: A much larger clone sits a single nucleotide away, making a read error possible. This chain joins TRBV11-2 and TRBJ2-7; D perhaps matches TRBD1 (6 bases). Germline CDR1 SGHAT, CDR2 FQNNGV. The CDR3 extends over 16 amino acids. The CDR3 here is CASSFFGQTSSYGQYF. As DNA, the CDR3 is TGTGCCAGCAGCTTTTTTGGACAGACGAGCTCCTACGGGCAGTACTTC.

About this clone: Germline is not matched at one junction end, which may reflect a read error. This chain uses TRBV10-2 with TRBJ2-7; tentatively, D is TRBD2 (5 bases). The germline V gene has CDR1 WSHSY and CDR2 SAAADI. CDR3 length: 12 amino acids. CDR3 loop: CASSEEGPTIHF. The CDR3 DNA reads TGCGCCAGCAGTGAGGAGGGCCCAACGATTCACTTC.

The rearrangement joins TRBV5-1 to TRBJ2-5; D is possibly TRBD2 (5 bases). The germline CDR1 and CDR2 sequences are SGHRS and YFSETQ. This CDR3 has 15 residues. Trimming stripped 6 bases from V and 5 bases from J, with 20 bases between. For the CDR3, the DNA is TGCGCCAGCACCCCAAGCTCGGGAAAATCGGAGACCCAGTACTTC. Amino acids: CASTPSSGKSETQYF.

The V and J genes are TRBV5-1 and TRBJ2-1; 7 bases agree with TRBD2. The CDR3 has 17 residues. The ends lost 3 bases at V and 8 bases at J; junction bases unmatched: 17. Germline CDR1 SGHRS, CDR2 YFSETQ. The CDR3 nucleotides read TGCGCCAGCAGCTCGGGGCCTAGAGGGAGGGAGGGCCATGAGCAGTTCTTC. Translation: CASSSGPRGREGHEQFF.

This clone was counted only a few times. This may be a read error: a much more frequent sequence differs by one nucleotide. This chain uses TRBV21-1 with TRBJ2-6; the D call of TRBD1 is as the table states it, not checked on the DNA. TRBV21-1 is classified as a pseudogene. This CDR3 has 17 amino acids. The chain's CDR3 is CASSKGARATGANVLTF. CDR3 DNA sequence: TGTGCCAGCAGCAAAGGGGCCAGGGCGACTGGGGCCAACGTCCTGACTTTC.

CDR3 loop: CASSLWRGETEAFF. CDR3 bases: TGTGCCAGCAGCTTATGGAGGGGGGAGACTGAAGCTTTCTTT. The chain carries TRBV11-2 and TRBJ1-1, with TRBD1 as a possible D gene (6 bases). V lost 2 bases to trimming and J lost 5 bases, with 12 bases between them. CDR1 and CDR2 from the germline V gene are SGHAT and FQNNGV. This CDR3 has 14 residues.

V usage is TRBV12-2 and J usage is TRBJ2-5; TRBD1 is the table's D call and was not checked against the DNA. TRBV12-2 is classified as a pseudogene. The CDR3 loop spans 17 amino acids. The CDR3: CASRLPARQGAWETQYF. The CDR3 region has the DNA TGTGCAAGTCGCCTACCCGCCAGACAGGGGGCTTGGGAGACCCAGTACTTC.

The chain couples TRBV6-6 to TRBJ1-1; the D gene is possibly TRBD1 (5 bases). The CDR3 runs 12 residues. CDR1 is MNHNY and CDR2 is SVGAGI in the germline V gene (reference sequence). The V and J ends lost 5 bases and 6 bases respectively, with 10 bases between them. The CDR3 region is CASSATAPEAFF. The CDR3 nucleotides read TGTGCCAGCAGTGCGACAGCTCCTGAAGCTTTCTTT.

Note on this clone: A far larger clone is just one base off, so this is likely a read error. This CDR3 is also generated by other DNA sequences in the sample. The rearrangement links TRBV11-2 to TRBJ1-5; D gene ambiguous. This CDR3 region has 14 residues. Trimming removed 3 bases from V and 4 bases from J, with 10 bases in between. Germline V lookup: CDR1 SGHAT, CDR2 FQNNGV. CDR3 nucleotides: TGTGCCAGCAGCTTGGGCAGCAATAATCAGCCCCAGCATTTT. It codes for CASSLGSNNQPQHF.